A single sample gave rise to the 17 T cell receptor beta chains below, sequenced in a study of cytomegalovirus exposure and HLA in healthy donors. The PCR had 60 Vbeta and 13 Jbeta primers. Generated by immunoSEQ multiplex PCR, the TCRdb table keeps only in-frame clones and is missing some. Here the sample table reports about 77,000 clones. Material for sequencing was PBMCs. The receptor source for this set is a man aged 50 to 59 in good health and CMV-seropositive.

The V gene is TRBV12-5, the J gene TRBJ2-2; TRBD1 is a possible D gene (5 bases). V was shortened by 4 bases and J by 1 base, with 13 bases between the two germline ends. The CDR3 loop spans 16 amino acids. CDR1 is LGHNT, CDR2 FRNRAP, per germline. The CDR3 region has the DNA TGTGCTAGTGGTTCGTCCCAGGGTGTGAACACCGGGGAGCTGTTTTTT. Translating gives CASGSSQGVNTGELFF.

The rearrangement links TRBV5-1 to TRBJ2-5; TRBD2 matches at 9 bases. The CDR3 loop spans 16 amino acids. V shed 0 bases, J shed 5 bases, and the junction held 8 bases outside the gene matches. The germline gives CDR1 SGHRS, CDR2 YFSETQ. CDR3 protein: CASSLGSGGAQETQYF. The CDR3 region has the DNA TGCGCCAGCAGCTTGGGTAGCGGGGGCGCCCAGGAGACCCAGTACTTC. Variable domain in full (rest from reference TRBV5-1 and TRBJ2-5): KAGVTQTPRYLIKTRGQQVTLSCSPISGHRSVSWYQQTPGQGLQFLFEYFSETQRNKGNFPGRFSGRQFSNSRSEMNVSTLELGDSALYLCASSLGSGGAQETQYFGPGTRLLVL.

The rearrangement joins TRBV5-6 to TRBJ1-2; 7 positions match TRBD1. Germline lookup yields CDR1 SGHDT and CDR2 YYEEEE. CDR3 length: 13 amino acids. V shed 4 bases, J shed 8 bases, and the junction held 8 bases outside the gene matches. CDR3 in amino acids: CASSLDRDRGYTF. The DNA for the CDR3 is TGTGCCAGCAGCCTCGACAGGGACAGAGGCTACACCTTC.

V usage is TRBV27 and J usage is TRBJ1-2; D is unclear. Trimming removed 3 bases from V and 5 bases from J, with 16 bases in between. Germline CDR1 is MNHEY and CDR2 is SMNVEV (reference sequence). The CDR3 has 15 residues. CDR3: CASSFVAPAGYGYTF. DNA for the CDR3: TGTGCCAGCAGTTTTGTTGCGCCGGCCGGGTATGGCTACACCTTC.

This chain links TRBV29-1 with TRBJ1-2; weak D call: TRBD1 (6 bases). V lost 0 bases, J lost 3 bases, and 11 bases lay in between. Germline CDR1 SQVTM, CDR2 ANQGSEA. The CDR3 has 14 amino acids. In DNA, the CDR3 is TGCAGCGTTGAAGACGCTCCAGGGGACTATGGCTACACCTTC. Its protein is CSVEDAPGDYGYTF.

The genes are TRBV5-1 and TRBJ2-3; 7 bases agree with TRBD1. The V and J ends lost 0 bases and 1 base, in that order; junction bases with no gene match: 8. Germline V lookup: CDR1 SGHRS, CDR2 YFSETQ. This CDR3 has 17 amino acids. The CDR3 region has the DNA TGCGCCAGCAGCTTGGAAGGCTTGGACAGGCGCACAGATACGCAGTATTTT. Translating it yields CASSLEGLDRRTDTQYF. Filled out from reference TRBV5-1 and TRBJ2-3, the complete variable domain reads KAGVTQTPRYLIKTRGQQVTLSCSPISGHRSVSWYQQTPGQGLQFLFEYFSETQRNKGNFPGRFSGRQFSNSRSEMNVSTLELGDSALYLCASSLEGLDRRTDTQYFGPGTRLTVL.

The CDR3 sequence is CASSVDTEQTEAFF. CDR3 bases: TGTGCCAGCAGCGTAGACACAGAACAGACTGAAGCTTTCTTT. The chain is built from TRBV9 and TRBJ1-1; D unresolved. CDR1 is SGDLS and CDR2 is YYNGEE in the germline V gene. The germline V and J ends were trimmed by 0 bases and 5 bases, with 11 bases remaining between them. This CDR3 is 14 amino acids long.

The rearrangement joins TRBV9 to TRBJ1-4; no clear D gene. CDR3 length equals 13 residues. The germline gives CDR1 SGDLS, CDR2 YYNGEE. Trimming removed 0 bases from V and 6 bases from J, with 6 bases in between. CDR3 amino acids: CASSVDGDEKLFF. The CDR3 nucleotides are TGTGCCAGCAGCGTAGACGGTGATGAAAAACTGTTTTTT.

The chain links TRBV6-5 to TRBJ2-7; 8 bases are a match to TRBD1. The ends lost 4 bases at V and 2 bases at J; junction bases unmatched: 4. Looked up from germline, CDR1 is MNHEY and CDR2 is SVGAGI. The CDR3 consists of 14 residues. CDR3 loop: CASSSTGVAYEQYF. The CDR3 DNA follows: TGTGCCAGCAGTTCGACAGGGGTCGCCTACGAGCAGTACTTC.

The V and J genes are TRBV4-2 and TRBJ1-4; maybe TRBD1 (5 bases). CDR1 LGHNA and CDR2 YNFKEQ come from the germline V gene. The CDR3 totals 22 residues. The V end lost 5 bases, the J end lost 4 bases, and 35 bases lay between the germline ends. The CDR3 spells CASSEGGAAGGLLRRDNEKLFF. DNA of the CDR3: TGTGCCAGCAGCGAAGGAGGGGCCGCCGGGGGGTTATTAAGGCGGGATAATGAAAAACTGTTTTTT.

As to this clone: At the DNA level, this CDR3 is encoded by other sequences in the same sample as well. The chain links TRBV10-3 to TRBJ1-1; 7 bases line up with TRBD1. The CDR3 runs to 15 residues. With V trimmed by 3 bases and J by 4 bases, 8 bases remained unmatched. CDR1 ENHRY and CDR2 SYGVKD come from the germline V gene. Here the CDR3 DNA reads TGTGCCATCAGTGACTCTGACAGGGAGGCCACTGAAGCTTTCTTT. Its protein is CAISDSDREATEAFF.

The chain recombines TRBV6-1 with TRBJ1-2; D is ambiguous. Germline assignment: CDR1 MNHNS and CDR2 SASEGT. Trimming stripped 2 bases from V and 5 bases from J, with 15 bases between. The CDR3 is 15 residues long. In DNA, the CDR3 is TGTGCCAGCAGTGAAAACTGGCGGGATTCGTATGGCTACACCTTC. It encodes CASSENWRDSYGYTF.

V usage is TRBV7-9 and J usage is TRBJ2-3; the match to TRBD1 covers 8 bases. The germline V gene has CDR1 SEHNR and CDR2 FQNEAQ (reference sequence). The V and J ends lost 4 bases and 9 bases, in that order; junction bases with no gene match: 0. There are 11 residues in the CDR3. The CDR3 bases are TGTGCCAGCAGCTCAGGGGGCACGCAGTATTTT. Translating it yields CASSSGGTQYF.

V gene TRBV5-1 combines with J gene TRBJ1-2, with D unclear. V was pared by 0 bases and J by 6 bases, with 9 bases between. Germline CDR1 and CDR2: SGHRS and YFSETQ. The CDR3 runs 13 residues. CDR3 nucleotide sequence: TGCGCCAGCAGCTTGGGACTAAAGGATGGCTACACCTTC. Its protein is CASSLGLKDGYTF.

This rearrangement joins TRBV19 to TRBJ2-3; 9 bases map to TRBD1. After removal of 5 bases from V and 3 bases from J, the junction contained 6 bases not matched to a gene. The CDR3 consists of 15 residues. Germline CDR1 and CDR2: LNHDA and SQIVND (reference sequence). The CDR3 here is CASSSDRGRTDTQYF. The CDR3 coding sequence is TGTGCCAGTAGTTCGGACAGGGGTAGGACAGATACGCAGTATTTT.

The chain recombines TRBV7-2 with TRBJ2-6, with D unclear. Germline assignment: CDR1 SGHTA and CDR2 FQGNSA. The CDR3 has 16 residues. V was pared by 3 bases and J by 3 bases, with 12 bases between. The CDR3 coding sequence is TGTGCCAGCAGCTTGGTCTCCAGTGGTGGGGCCAACGTCCTGACTTTC. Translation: CASSLVSSGGANVLTF.

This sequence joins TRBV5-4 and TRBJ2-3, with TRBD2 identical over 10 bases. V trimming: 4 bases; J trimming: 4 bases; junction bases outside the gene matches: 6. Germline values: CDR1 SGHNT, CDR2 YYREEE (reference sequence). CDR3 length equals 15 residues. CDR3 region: CASSPKRGGADTQYF. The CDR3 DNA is TGTGCCAGCAGCCCTAAGCGGGGGGGCGCAGATACGCAGTATTTT. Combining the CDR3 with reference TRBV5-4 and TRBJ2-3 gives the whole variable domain ETGVTQSPTHLIKTRGQQVTLRCSSQSGHNTVSWYQQALGQGPQFIFQYYREEENGRGNFPPRFSGLQFPNYSSELNVNALELDDSALYLCASSPKRGGADTQYFGPGTRLTVL.